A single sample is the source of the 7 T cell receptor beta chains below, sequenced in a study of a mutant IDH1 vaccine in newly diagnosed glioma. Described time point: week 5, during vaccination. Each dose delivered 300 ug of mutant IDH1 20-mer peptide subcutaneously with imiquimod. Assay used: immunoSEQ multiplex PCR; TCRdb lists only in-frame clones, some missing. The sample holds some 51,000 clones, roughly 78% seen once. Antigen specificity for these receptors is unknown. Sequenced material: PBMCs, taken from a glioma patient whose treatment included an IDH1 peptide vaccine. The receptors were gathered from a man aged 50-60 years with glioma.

The CDR3 DNA reads as TGTGCCAGCAGGGACAGGGGGTCCTACGAGCAGTACTTC. Protein product: CASRDRGSYEQYF. The chain uses TRBV6-1 and TRBJ2-7, with 10 bases identical to TRBD1. CDR3 length equals 13 residues. V lost 6 bases and J lost 1; bases outside the gene matches: 0. Germline CDR1 MNHNS, CDR2 SASEGT.

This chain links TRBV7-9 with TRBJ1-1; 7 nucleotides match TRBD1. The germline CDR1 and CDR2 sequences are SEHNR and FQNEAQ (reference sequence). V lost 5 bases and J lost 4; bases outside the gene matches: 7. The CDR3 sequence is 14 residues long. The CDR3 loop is CASSRTGTVTEAFF. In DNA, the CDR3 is TGTGCCAGCAGCCGTACCGGGACAGTCACTGAAGCTTTCTTT.

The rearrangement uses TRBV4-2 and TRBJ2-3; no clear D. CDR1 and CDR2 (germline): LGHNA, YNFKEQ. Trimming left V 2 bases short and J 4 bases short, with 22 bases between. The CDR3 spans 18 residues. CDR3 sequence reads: CASSQLETAAPGSDTQYF. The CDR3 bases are TGTGCCAGCAGCCAACTCGAAACCGCAGCGCCTGGATCAGATACGCAGTATTTT.

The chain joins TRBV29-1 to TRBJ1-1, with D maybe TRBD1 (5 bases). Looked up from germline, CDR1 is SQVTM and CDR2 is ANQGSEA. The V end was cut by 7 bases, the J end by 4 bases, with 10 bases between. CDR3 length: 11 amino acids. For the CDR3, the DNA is TGCAGCGCCATTACAGGCACTGAAGCTTTCTTT. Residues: CSAITGTEAFF.

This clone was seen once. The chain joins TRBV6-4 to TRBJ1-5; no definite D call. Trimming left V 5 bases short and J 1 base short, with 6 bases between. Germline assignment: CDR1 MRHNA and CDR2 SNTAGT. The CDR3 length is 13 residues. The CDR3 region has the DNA TGTGCCAGCAGTCCAGGAAGCAATCAGCCCCAGCATTTT. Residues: CASSPGSNQPQHF.

The CDR3, as DNA: TGTGCCAGCTCACCAGGCAGGGGACCAAATCAGCCCCAGCATTTT. Residues: CASSPGRGPNQPQHF. This chain joins TRBV18 and TRBJ1-5; TRBD1 might be the D (6 bases). Per the germline V gene, CDR1 is KGHSH and CDR2 is LQKENI. Trimming shortened V by 2 bases and J by 4 bases, and 12 bases separated the two germline ends. The length of the CDR3 is 15 residues.

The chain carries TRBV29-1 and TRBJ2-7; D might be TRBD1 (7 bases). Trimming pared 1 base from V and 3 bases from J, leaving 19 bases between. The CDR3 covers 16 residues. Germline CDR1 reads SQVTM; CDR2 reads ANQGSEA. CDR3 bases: TGCAGCGTTGAAGGGGGGCACAGGGGAGGCGACTACGAGCAGTACTTC. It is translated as CSVEGGHRGGDYEQYF.